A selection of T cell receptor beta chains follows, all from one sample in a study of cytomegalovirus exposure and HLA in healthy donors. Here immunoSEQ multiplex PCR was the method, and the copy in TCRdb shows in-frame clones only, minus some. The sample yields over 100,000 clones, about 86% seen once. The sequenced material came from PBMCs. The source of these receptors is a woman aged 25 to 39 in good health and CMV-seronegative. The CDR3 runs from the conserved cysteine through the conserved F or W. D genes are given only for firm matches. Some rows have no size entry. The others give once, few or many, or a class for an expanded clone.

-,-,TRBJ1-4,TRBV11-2,CASSLGATNEKLFF,TGTGCCAGCAGCTTAGGAGCAACTAATGAAAAACTGTTTTTT
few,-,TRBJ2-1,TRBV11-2,CASSLVLRSPGPQYNEQFF,TGTGCCAGCAGCTTGGTTCTGCGGTCACCCGGCCCCCAATACAATGAGCAGTTCTTC
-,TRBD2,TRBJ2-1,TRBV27,CASSLSPSGIGLQSEQFF,TGTGCCAGCAGTTTATCCCCCAGCGGGATCGGACTTCAGAGTGAGCAGTTCTTC
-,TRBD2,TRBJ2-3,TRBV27,CASSGTSGSTDTQYF,TGTGCCAGCAGTGGTACTAGCGGGAGCACAGATACGCAGTATTTT
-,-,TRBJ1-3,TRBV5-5,CASSLEASGNTIYF,TGTGCCAGCAGCTTGGAAGCTTCTGGAAACACCATATATTTT
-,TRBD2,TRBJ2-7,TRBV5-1,CASSLTGTSIDEQYF,TGCGCCAGCAGCTTAACCGGGACTAGTATCGACGAGCAGTACTTC
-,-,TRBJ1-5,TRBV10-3,CAISGMRSNQPQHF,TGTGCCATCAGTGGAATGAGGAGCAATCAGCCCCAGCATTTT
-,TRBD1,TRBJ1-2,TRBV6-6,CASSRIQGMVDYGYTF,TGTGCCAGCAGTCGCATACAGGGGATGGTTGACTATGGCTACACCTTC
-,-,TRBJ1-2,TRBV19,CASSLLTGAGYTF,TGTGCCAGTAGTTTACTGACAGGCGCGGGCTACACCTTC
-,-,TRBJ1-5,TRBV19,CASSIGGGRRRSNQPQHF,TGTGCCAGTAGTATAGGGGGGGGGCGAAGGAGGAGCAATCAGCCCCAGCATTTT
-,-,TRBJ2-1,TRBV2,CASSEARTSTNEQFF,TGTGCCAGCAGTGAAGCTCGAACTAGTACTAATGAGCAGTTCTTC
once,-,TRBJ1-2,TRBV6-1,CASTQNPHFGYTF,TGTGCCAGCACTCAAAACCCCCACTTTGGCTACACCTTC
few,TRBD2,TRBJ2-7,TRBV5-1,CASSFTSGSYEQYF,TGCGCCAGCAGCTTTACTAGCGGCTCCTACGAGCAGTACTTC
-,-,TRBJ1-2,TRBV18,CASSAGGGLQTGYTF,TGTGCCAGCTCAGCTGGGGGGGGACTGCAGACGGGCTACACCTTC
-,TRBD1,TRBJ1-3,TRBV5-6,CASSPRTGSGNTIYF,TGTGCCAGCAGCCCACGGACAGGCTCCGGAAACACCATATATTTT